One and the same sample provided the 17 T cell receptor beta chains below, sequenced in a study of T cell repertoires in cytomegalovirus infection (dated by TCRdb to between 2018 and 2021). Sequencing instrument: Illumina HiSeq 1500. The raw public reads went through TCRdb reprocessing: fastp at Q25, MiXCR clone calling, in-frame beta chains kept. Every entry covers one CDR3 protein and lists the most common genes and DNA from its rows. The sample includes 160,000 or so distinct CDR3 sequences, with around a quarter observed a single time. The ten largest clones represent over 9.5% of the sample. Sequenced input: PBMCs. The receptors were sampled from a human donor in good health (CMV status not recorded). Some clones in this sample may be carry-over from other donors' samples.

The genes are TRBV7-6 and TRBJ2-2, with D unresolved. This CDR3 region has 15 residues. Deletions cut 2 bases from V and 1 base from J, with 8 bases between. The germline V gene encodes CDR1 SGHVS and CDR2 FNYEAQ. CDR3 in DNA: TGTGCCAGCAGCTTACTCCAACGGAACACCGGGGAGCTGTTTTTT. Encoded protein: CASSLLQRNTGELFF.

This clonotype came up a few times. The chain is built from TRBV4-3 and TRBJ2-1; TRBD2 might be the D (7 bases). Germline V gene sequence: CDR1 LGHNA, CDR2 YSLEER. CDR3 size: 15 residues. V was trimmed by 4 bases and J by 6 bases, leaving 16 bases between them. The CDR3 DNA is TGCGCCAGCAGCCGGGGGGGGACACCCGTCAATGAGCAGTTCTTC. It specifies CASSRGGTPVNEQFF.

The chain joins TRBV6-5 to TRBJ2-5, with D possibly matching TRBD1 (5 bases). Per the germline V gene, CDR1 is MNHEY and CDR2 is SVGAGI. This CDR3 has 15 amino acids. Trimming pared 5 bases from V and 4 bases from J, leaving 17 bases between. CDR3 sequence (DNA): TGTGCCAGCAGTACCCGGCAAGGGGCCAGAGAGACCCAGTACTTC. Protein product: CASSTRQGARETQYF.

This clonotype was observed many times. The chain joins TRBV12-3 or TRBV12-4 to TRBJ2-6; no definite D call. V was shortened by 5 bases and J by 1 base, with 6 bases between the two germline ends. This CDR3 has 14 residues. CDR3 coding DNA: TGTGCCAGCAGTCACGTATCTGGGGCCAACGTCCTGACTTTC. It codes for CASSHVSGANVLTF.

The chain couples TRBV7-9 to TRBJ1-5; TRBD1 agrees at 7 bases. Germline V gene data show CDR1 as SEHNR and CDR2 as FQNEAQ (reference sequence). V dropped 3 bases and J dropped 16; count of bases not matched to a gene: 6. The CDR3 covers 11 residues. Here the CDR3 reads CASSLGTANHF. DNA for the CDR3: TGTGCCAGCAGCTTGGGGACAGCTAATCATTTT. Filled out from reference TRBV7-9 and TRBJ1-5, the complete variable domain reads DTGVSQNPRHKITKRGQNVTFRCDPISEHNRLYWYRQTLGQGPEFLTYFQNEAQLEKSRLLSDRFSAERPKGSFSTLEIQRTEQGDSAMYLCASSLGTANHFGDGTRLSIL.

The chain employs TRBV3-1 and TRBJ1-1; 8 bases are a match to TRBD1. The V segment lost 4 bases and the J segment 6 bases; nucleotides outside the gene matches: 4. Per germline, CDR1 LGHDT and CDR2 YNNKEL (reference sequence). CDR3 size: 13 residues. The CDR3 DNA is TGTGCCAGCAGCCGGGGACAGGAGTCTGAAGCTTTCTTT. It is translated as CASSRGQESEAFF.

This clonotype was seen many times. In DNA, the CDR3 is TGTGCCACCAGCGGTTCGTACGAGCAGTACTTC. It specifies CATSGSYEQYF. The rearrangement uses TRBV28 and TRBJ2-7, with a weak D call TRBD2 (5 bases). The germline V gene has CDR1 MDHEN and CDR2 SYDVKM. This CDR3 region has 11 residues. V was shortened by 10 bases and J by 4 bases, with 11 bases between the two germline ends.

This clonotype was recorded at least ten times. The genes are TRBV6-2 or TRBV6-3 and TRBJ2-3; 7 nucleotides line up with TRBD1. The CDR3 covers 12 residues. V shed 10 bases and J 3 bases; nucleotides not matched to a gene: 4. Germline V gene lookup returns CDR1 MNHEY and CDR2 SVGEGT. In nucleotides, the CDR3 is TGTGCCACCTCGACAGGGACAGATACGCAGTATTTT. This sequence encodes CATSTGTDTQYF.

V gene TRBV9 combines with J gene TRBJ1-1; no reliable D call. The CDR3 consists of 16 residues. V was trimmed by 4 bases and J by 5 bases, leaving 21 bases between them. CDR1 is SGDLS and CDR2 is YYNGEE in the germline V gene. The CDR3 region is CASSLAPTRSDTEAFF. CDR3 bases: TGTGCCAGCAGCCTGGCCCCTACAAGGTCGGATACTGAAGCTTTCTTT.

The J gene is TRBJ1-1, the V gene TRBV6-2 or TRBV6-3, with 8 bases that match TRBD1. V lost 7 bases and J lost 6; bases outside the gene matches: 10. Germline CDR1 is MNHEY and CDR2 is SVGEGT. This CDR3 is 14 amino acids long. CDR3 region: CASNHDRGPPEAFF. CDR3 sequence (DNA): TGTGCCAGCAACCATGACAGGGGTCCTCCTGAAGCTTTCTTT.

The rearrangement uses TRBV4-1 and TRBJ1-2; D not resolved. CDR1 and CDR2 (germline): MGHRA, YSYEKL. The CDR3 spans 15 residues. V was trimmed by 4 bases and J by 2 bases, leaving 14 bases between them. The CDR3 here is CASSPPGVYNYGYTF. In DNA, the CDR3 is TGCGCCAGCAGCCCACCGGGAGTCTACAACTATGGCTACACCTTC.

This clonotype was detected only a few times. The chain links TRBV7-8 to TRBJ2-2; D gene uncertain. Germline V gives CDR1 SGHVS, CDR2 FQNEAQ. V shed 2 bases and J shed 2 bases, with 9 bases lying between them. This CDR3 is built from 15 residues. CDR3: CASSLNGVNTGELFF. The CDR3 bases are TGTGCCAGCAGCTTAAATGGGGTTAACACCGGGGAGCTGTTTTTT.

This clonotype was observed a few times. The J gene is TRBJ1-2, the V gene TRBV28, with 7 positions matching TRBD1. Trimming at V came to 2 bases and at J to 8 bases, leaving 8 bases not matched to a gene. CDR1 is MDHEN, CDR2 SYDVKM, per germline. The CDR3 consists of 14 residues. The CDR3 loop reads CASSLGDSERGYTF. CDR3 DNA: TGTGCCAGCAGTTTAGGGGACAGTGAAAGGGGCTACACCTTC.

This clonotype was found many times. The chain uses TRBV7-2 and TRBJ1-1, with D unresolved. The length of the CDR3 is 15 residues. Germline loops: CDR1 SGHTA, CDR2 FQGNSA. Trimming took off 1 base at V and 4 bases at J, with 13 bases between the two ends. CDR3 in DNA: TGTGCCAGCAGCTTAGGGTCCCAAGTTTCCACTGAAGCTTTCTTT. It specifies CASSLGSQVSTEAFF.

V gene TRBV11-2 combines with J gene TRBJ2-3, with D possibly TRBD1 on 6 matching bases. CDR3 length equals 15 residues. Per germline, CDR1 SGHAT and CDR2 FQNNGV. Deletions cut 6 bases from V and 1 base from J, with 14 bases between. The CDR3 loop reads CASRLTTGRTDTQYF. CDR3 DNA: TGTGCCAGCAGACTAACGACAGGACGCACAGATACGCAGTATTTT.

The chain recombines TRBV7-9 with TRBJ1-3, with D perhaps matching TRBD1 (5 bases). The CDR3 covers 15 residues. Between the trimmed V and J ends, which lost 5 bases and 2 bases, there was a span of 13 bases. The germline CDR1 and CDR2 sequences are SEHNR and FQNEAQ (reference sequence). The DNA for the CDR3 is TGTGCCAGCAGCCTCGCGGGACTAGCTGGAAACACCATATATTTT. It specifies CASSLAGLAGNTIYF.

The CDR3: CASSLNTGVNEQFF. CDR3 nucleotides: TGTGCCAGCAGCTTGAACACGGGGGTGAATGAGCAGTTCTTC. The rearrangement links TRBV5-4 to TRBJ2-1; D might be TRBD2 (6 bases). Germline V lookup: CDR1 SGHNT, CDR2 YYREEE (reference sequence). This CDR3 spans 14 amino acids. V was clipped by 1 base and J by 7 bases, with 12 bases between them.